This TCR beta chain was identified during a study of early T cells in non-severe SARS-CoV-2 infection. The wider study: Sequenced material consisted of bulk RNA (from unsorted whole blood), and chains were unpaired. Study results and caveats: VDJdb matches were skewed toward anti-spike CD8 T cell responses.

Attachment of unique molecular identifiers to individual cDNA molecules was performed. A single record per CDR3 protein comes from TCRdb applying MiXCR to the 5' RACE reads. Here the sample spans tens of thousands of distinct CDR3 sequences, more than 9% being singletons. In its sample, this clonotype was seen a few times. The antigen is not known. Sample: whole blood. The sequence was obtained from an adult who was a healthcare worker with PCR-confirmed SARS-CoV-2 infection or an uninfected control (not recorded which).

The CDR3 spells CASSLLGWTEAFF. The CDR3 nucleotides are TGCGCCAGCAGCTTGCTGGGATGGACTGAAGCTTTCTTT. This sequence joins TRBV5-1 and TRBJ1-1; no reliable D call. Germline CDR1 reads SGHRS; CDR2 reads YFSETQ. The V end was cut by 1 base, the J end by 5 bases, with 9 bases between. The CDR3 has 13 amino acids.